Listed below are T cell receptor beta chains from one sample, sequenced in a study of blood T cell repertoires in COVID-19. Method: immunoSEQ multiplex PCR; TCRdb's copy keeps in-frame clones and lacks some. The profile shows about 250,000 clones, about 79% of them singletons. Material for sequencing was peripheral blood. These receptors were obtained from a man at least 80 years old with acute or convalescent COVID-19. Each CDR3 is given with its conserved first and last residue. A D gene is named only where the DNA matches it firmly. Clone size, where shown, is once, few, many, or a class for clones that have expanded.

d_gene	v_gene	j_gene	abundance	CDR3aa	CDR3nt
.	TRBV5-1	TRBJ2-3	once	CASSSSWGRDTQYF	TGCGCCAGCAGCTCCTCGTGGGGGCGAGATACGCAGTATTTT
.	TRBV7-9	TRBJ1-1	.	CASSPKGYVGPNTEAFF	TGTGCCAGCAGCCCAAAAGGTTACGTGGGGCCTAACACTGAAGCTTTCTTT
TRBD2	TRBV5-1	TRBJ2-2	.	CASSLSGGNTGELFF	TGCGCCAGCAGCTTGAGCGGGGGAAACACCGGGGAGCTGTTTTTT
TRBD1	TRBV5-5	TRBJ2-2	.	CASSITGTANTGELFF	TGTGCCAGCAGCATCACCGGGACAGCGAACACCGGGGAGCTGTTTTTT
TRBD1	TRBV18	TRBJ1-4	.	CASSPDRGTEKLFF	TGTGCCAGCTCACCGGACAGGGGTACGGAAAAACTGTTTTTT
TRBD1	TRBV6-5	TRBJ1-5	.	CASISQGGNQPQHF	TGTGCCAGCATATCACAGGGGGGGAATCAGCCCCAGCATTTT
.	TRBV20-1	TRBJ1-4	once	CSARGRGLFF	TGCAGTGCTAGGGGGAGGGGCCTGTTTTTT
.	TRBV19	TRBJ1-1	.	CASSPPTGREAEAFF	TGTGCCAGTAGTCCACCGACAGGTCGAGAGGCTGAAGCTTTCTTT
.	TRBV5-6	TRBJ1-5	.	CASSFGLYSNQPQHF	TGTGCCAGCAGCTTTGGACTTTATAGCAATCAGCCCCAGCATTTT
.	TRBV5-1	TRBJ2-5	.	CASSLPRWTAQETQYF	TGCGCCAGCAGCTTGCCTCGTTGGACAGCTCAAGAGACCCAGTACTTC
TRBD2	TRBV4-2	TRBJ2-1	.	CASSQVPGLAGGMYNEQFF	TGTGCCAGCAGCCAAGTCCCGGGACTAGCGGGAGGTATGTACAATGAGCAGTTCTTC
TRBD1	TRBV28	TRBJ1-2	.	CASRVTGQGYGYTF	TGTGCCAGCAGGGTGACAGGGCAGGGCTATGGCTACACCTTC
TRBD2	TRBV4-1	TRBJ2-1	.	CASSPGLVVSYNEQFF	TGCGCCAGCAGCCCGGGACTAGTGGTCTCCTACAATGAGCAGTTCTTC
.	TRBV5-8	TRBJ2-4	.	CASNVGRENIQYF	TGTGCCAGCAATGTAGGGCGGGAAAACATTCAGTACTTC
TRBD1	TRBV2	TRBJ1-2	.	CASPGTGYGYTF	TGTGCCAGCCCCGGGACAGGCTATGGCTACACCTTC
.	TRBV30	TRBJ1-5	.	CAWSVTEGQPQHF	TGTGCCTGGAGTGTAACGGAGGGTCAGCCCCAGCATTTT
TRBD1	TRBV10-3	TRBJ2-6	.	CAISAGTGRVGANVLTF	TGTGCCATCAGCGCCGGGACAGGGCGGGTTGGGGCCAACGTCCTGACTTTC
.	TRBV5-1	TRBJ2-7	many	CASSPGLTRPYEQYF	TGCGCCAGCAGCCCGGGACTCACTAGGCCCTACGAGCAGTACTTC
TRBD1	TRBV11-2	TRBJ1-6	.	CASSLDWDRGRWGYSPLHF	TGTGCCAGCAGCTTAGATTGGGACAGGGGGCGTTGGGGGTATTCACCCCTCCACTTT
.	TRBV9	TRBJ2-7	.	CASSVALERSYEQYF	TGTGCCAGCAGCGTAGCTTTGGAGCGCTCCTACGAGCAGTACTTC
.	TRBV6-5	TRBJ1-3	.	CASSPGLFSGNTIYF	TGTGCCAGCAGCCCGGGACTATTCTCTGGAAACACCATATATTTT
.	TRBV4-2	TRBJ2-1	.	CASSQGGLAADEQFF	TGTGCCAGCAGCCAAGGGGGATTAGCGGCGGATGAGCAGTTCTTC
TRBD1	TRBV7-9	TRBJ1-1	.	CASSSLSRGRGTEAFF	TGTGCCAGCAGCTCCTTGTCGAGGGGGCGAGGGACTGAAGCTTTCTTT
.	TRBV5-1	TRBJ2-1	.	CASSLASGPTYNEQFF	TGCGCCAGCAGCTTGGCCTCAGGGCCCACCTACAATGAGCAGTTCTTC
TRBD1	TRBV5-6	TRBJ1-6	.	CASSLGLGGGRDSPLHF	TGTGCCAGCAGCTTGGGTTTAGGAGGGGGCAGGGATTCACCCCTCCACTTT
TRBD1	TRBV29-1	TRBJ1-1	.	CSSRGQGMNTEAFF	TGCAGCTCCCGGGGACAGGGCATGAACACTGAAGCTTTCTTT
TRBD1	TRBV6-2/TRBV6-3	TRBJ1-5	few	CASSYLPGTGDRRSNQPQHF	TGTGCCAGCAGTTATCTTCCCGGGACAGGGGACCGCCGCAGCAATCAGCCCCAGCATTTT
TRBD2	TRBV7-2	TRBJ2-7	.	CASSSFTSGSFEQYF	TGTGCCAGCAGCTCCTTTACTAGCGGGAGTTTCGAGCAGTACTTC
.	TRBV6-5	TRBJ1-1	.	CASRRGIGEAFF	TGTGCCAGCAGGAGAGGGATTGGCGAAGCTTTCTTT
TRBD2	TRBV4-2	TRBJ2-7	few	CASSQLGLANYEQYF	TGTGCCAGCAGCCAACTAGGACTAGCTAACTACGAGCAGTACTTC
TRBD1	TRBV24-1	TRBJ2-1	.	CATNAGGTGGGGGNEQFF	TGTGCCACCAACGCAGGAGGGACAGGGGGCGGAGGAGGAAATGAGCAGTTCTTC
.	TRBV6-5	TRBJ1-6	.	CASSHLEGNSPLHF	TGTGCCAGCAGTCATCTGGAGGGGAATTCACCCCTCCACTTT
.	TRBV2	TRBJ1-2	.	CASSDRTANYGYTF	TGTGCCAGCAGTGATCGGACAGCCAACTATGGCTACACCTTC
.	TRBV5-4	TRBJ1-4	.	CASSLERGTNEKLFF	TGTGCCAGCAGCTTGGAGAGGGGGACTAATGAAAAACTGTTTTTT
TRBD1	TRBV24-1	TRBJ1-1	few	CATSDSRQGNTEAFF	TGTGCCACCAGTGATTCCCGACAGGGAAACACTGAAGCTTTCTTT
TRBD2	TRBV30	TRBJ2-7	once	CAWSVKGSGKSSYEQYF	TGTGCCTGGAGTGTTAAGGGAAGCGGGAAGAGCTCCTACGAGCAGTACTTC
.	TRBV19	TRBJ1-1	.	CASSIVGSLNTEAFF	TGTGCCAGTAGTATAGTGGGCTCACTCAACACTGAAGCTTTCTTT
.	TRBV3-1/TRBV3-2	TRBJ2-2	.	CASSQPSRLLTGELFF	TGTGCCAGCAGCCAACCATCCCGATTACTGACCGGGGAGCTGTTTTTT
.	TRBV4-1	TRBJ2-7	.	CASSHPSRGFYEQYF	TGCGCCAGCAGCCACCCCTCCCGGGGGTTCTACGAGCAGTACTTC
.	TRBV23-1	TRBJ1-6	few	CASSHSTGSSYNSPLHF	TGCGCCAGCAGTCATTCCACAGGGAGCTCCTATAATTCACCCCTCCACTTT
.	TRBV6-6	TRBJ2-5	.	CASSYSKVGVQETQYF	TGTGCCAGCAGTTACTCGAAGGTGGGAGTCCAAGAGACCCAGTACTTC
.	TRBV19	TRBJ1-5	few	CASRRRGYSNQPQHF	TGTGCCAGTAGAAGGCGGGGTTATAGCAATCAGCCCCAGCATTTT
.	TRBV11-3	TRBJ2-7	.	CASSLRTGTYEQYF	TGTGCCAGCAGCTTACGCACAGGTACCTACGAGCAGTACTTC
TRBD1	TRBV5-4	TRBJ1-2	.	CASSLGQGARANYGYTF	TGTGCCAGCAGCTTGGGACAGGGGGCCCGAGCCAACTATGGCTACACCTTC
.	TRBV29-1	TRBJ1-3	.	CSVSLGRAGNTIYF	TGCAGCGTAAGCCTCGGGAGGGCTGGAAACACCATATATTTT
.	TRBV2	TRBJ1-4	.	CASSEQGFVNEKLFF	TGTGCCAGCAGTGAACAGGGTTTCGTTAATGAAAAACTGTTTTTT
TRBD2	TRBV5-1	TRBJ2-3	.	CASGRGGGTTDTQYF	TGCGCCAGCGGACGTGGCGGGGGAACAACAGATACGCAGTATTTT
.	TRBV4-1	TRBJ1-2	.	CASSQEGYQEGYTF	TGCGCCAGCAGCCAAGAGGGTTACCAGGAAGGTTACACCTTC
.	TRBV7-9	TRBJ1-2	.	CASSSARTLYGYTF	TGTGCCAGCAGCTCCGCCCGTACTCTCTATGGCTACACCTTC
.	TRBV28	TRBJ2-7	.	CASSSSPQDSSYEQYF	TGTGCCAGCAGTTCCTCCCCCCAGGACAGCTCCTACGAGCAGTACTTC
TRBD2	TRBV7-2	TRBJ2-7	.	CASSTYSGSPEQYF	TGTGCCAGCAGCACCTATAGCGGGAGCCCCGAGCAGTACTTC
TRBD2	TRBV5-1	TRBJ2-3	.	CASSSSGGSSTDTQYF	TGCGCCAGCAGCTCCAGCGGGGGGTCTAGCACAGATACGCAGTATTTT
TRBD1	TRBV7-2	TRBJ1-3	.	CASSLAATGGMSRGNTIYF	TGTGCCAGCAGCTTAGCCGCGACAGGGGGAATGAGCCGGGGAAACACCATATATTTT
TRBD1	TRBV6-6	TRBJ1-1	.	CASSHPLTGVLNTEAFF	TGTGCCAGCAGTCACCCACTCACAGGGGTTTTGAACACTGAAGCTTTCTTT
.	TRBV2	TRBJ1-5	.	CASSERTASNQPQHF	TGTGCCAGCAGTGAGAGAACCGCTAGCAATCAGCCCCAGCATTTT
TRBD1	TRBV3-1/TRBV3-2	TRBJ2-1	.	CASSRTGNEQFF	TGTGCCAGCAGCCGGACAGGGAATGAGCAGTTCTTC
.	TRBV5-6	TRBJ1-3	.	CASSRVTREHGNTIYF	TGTGCCAGCAGCCGGGTGACGCGGGAACATGGAAACACCATATATTTT
TRBD1	TRBV28	TRBJ1-5	few	CASTLPGTENQPQHF	TGTGCCAGCACCCTTCCCGGGACAGAGAATCAGCCCCAGCATTTT
.	TRBV4-1	TRBJ1-1	.	CASSQAGGPRGTEAFF	TGCGCCAGCAGCCAAGCGGGGGGGCCAAGGGGGACTGAAGCTTTCTTT
.	TRBV19	TRBJ1-5	.	CASSMGRGRNQPQHF	TGTGCCAGTAGTATGGGCAGGGGAAGGAATCAGCCCCAGCATTTT